What follows describes a single T cell receptor beta chain. This clone's antigen is unknown. The CDR3 spans 15 residues, from the cysteine through the phenylalanine. No DNA appears here. CDR1 SGHVS and CDR2 FQNEAQ were looked up in the germline V gene. A commercial ELISA kit detecting HCMV-specific IgG in serum was used to determine HCMV serostatus. Peripheral blood mononuclear cells were isolated from blood by Ficoll density gradient centrifugation. These data originate in a study of T cells expressing NK-cell markers (dated by TCRdb to the early 2020s). For context, the study as a whole: TCR beta-chain repertoires were profiled in sorted CD3+CD56+NKG2C+, CD3+CD56+NKG2C- and CD3+CD56-NKG2C+ T-cell subsets from about 8 donors. Of the eight sequenced donors, seven were found to be HCMV-seropositive and one was found to be HCMV-seronegative. Randomly selected healthy volunteers, three men and five women, were used as the eight sequenced donors. The libraries were sequenced on Illumina HiSeq 2000/2500, MiSeq or NextSeq, producing 2 x 150 bp reads. Here is what the overall study found, with its caveats: In six donors, the dominant CD3+CD56+NKG2C+ clonotypes were among the top 10 CD8+ clonotypes and accounted for roughly 1.0-7.5% of CD8+ T cells. Those dominant clonotypes were again the most abundant among CD3+CD56-NKG2C+ cells in four donors, at about 28.3-60.1%. It remained unclear whether the expanded NKG2C-expressing T cell clones were specific for HCMV antigens.

Sequencing instrument: Illumina HiSeq 2000. 5'RACE template switching, by which a universal primer site and unique molecular identifiers were added, was used to make TCR beta cDNA libraries. cDNA synthesis was primed from the TCR beta constant segment and was followed by two successive PCR amplification steps. On the authors' methods: MIGEC was used to demultiplex reads and group the reads by UMI, and MiTCR was used to assemble and quantify clonotypes. To remove erroneous sequences, TCR cDNA sequences were retained only when supported by two or more reads. The tcR package was used for downstream repertoire analysis, and clonotypes were matched across fractions by CDR3 nucleotide sequence plus V segment. Antigen specificity was annotated against VDJdb with VDJmatch, allowing one amino acid substitution in CDR3. After TCRdb reprocessed the reads, each CDR3 protein sequence was kept as one row, without DNA. The V and J calls, along with clone size, are taken from TCRdb and not from the paper's own processing. The sample table on file contains 400,000 to 500,000 distinct CDR3 sequences. Jointly, the top ten make up less than 7.5% of the sample.

The rearranged segments are TRBV7-8 and TRBJ2-3; TCRdb's D call, TRBD2, is unchecked because there is no DNA. The sample consisted of blood T cells: a sorted CD56 or NKG2C T cell subset, CD4+ or CD8+ T cells, or bulk PBMC T cells (not recorded which). This TCR came from a woman between 18 and 69 years old in good health. The CDR3 in this case is CASSLKRGGLDTQYF.